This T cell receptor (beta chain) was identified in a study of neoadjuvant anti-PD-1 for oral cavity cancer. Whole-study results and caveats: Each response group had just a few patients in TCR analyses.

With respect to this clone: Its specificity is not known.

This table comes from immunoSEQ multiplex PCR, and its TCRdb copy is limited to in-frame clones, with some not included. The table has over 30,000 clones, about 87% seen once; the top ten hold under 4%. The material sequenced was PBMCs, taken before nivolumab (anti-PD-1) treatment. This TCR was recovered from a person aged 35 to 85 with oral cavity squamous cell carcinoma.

CDR3: CASKGPSTDTQYF. CDR3 nucleotides: TGTGCCAGTAAAGGACCTAGCACAGATACGCAGTATTTT. The gene calls are TRBV19 and TRBJ2-3, with unresolved D. Germline values: CDR1 LNHDA, CDR2 SQIVND (reference sequence). There are 13 residues in the CDR3. V lost 7 bases, J lost 0 bases, and 8 bases lay in between.